One sample yielded the 17 T cell receptor beta chains listed below, sequenced in a study of technical replicates of blood from a handful of donors. Measured with immunoSEQ multiplex PCR; TCRdb has only the in-frame clones, and not every one. Of tens of thousands of clones listed, roughly 94% are singletons. Specimen: T cells isolated from PBMCs. Receptors originate from a human donor in good health.

The rearrangement links TRBV28 to TRBJ2-2; 8 nucleotides align to TRBD1. The CDR3 has 16 amino acids. The V segment lost 1 base and the J segment 7 bases; nucleotides outside the gene matches: 8. CDR1 and CDR2 (germline): MDHEN, SYDVKM. CDR3 in amino acids: CASSLSLTGEYGELFF. The DNA of the CDR3 is TGTGCCAGCAGTTTATCCTTGACAGGGGAATACGGGGAGCTGTTTTTT.

V usage is TRBV2 and J usage is TRBJ1-1, with TRBD1 as a possible D gene (6 bases). The V gene lost 1 base and the J gene lost 1 base, with 7 bases spanning the gap. This CDR3 comprises 14 residues. In germline, CDR1 is SNHLY, CDR2 FYNNEI. Here the CDR3 reads CASSEGTENTEAFF. In nucleotides, the CDR3 is TGTGCCAGCAGTGAAGGGACAGAGAACACTGAAGCTTTCTTT.

V is TRBV28 and J is TRBJ2-1; 10 positions agree with TRBD2. The length of the CDR3 is 17 residues. The germline gives CDR1 MDHEN, CDR2 SYDVKM. The trim removed 2 bases at V and 3 bases at J, leaving 7 bases unmatched. DNA for the CDR3: TGTGCCAGCAGTTTACCTACTAGCGGGAAGGTCTACAATGAGCAGTTCTTC. Translation: CASSLPTSGKVYNEQFF.

The chain recombines TRBV7-8 with TRBJ2-4; no reliable D call. CDR3 size: 16 residues. Germline lookup yields CDR1 SGHVS and CDR2 FQNEAQ. V was clipped by 5 bases and J by 2 bases, with 16 bases between them. CDR3 in amino acids: CASSLSLGLSKNIQYF. The CDR3 bases are TGTGCCAGCAGCCTATCCCTGGGCCTCTCCAAAAACATTCAGTACTTC.

The chain couples TRBV4-2 to TRBJ2-1, with 11 positions matching TRBD2. Trimming cost V 4 bases and J 7 bases; bases outside gene matches: 12. CDR3 size: 17 residues. Germline V gives CDR1 LGHNA, CDR2 YNFKEQ. CDR3 nucleotides: TGTGCCAGCAGCCGGAACTTACTAGCGGGAGTAACAAATGAGCAGTTCTTC. Its protein is CASSRNLLAGVTNEQFF.

The chain uses TRBV6-5 and TRBJ2-1; D not certain. V was cut by 4 bases and J by 2 bases, with 6 bases left in between. Germline V gene lookup returns CDR1 MNHEY and CDR2 SVGAGI. The CDR3 consists of 13 residues. The CDR3 protein is CASSSDTYNEQFF. In DNA form, the CDR3 reads TGTGCCAGCAGTTCTGACACCTACAATGAGCAGTTCTTC.

The CDR3 coding sequence is TGTGCCAGCTGCGTGACAGGGGGCGCAGATACGCAGTATTTT. Translation gives CASCVTGGADTQYF. This rearrangement joins TRBV2 to TRBJ2-3, with 10 nucleotides matching TRBD1. CDR1 and CDR2 (germline): SNHLY, FYNNEI. The CDR3 is 14 residues long. The V gene end was trimmed by 8 bases and the J gene end by 4 bases; junction bases not matched to a gene: 6.

The chain couples TRBV4-1 to TRBJ1-5, with D tentatively TRBD1 (5 bases). The CDR3 is 17 residues long. CDR1 and CDR2 from the germline V gene are MGHRA and YSYEKL. V dropped 0 bases and J dropped 5 bases, with 17 bases sitting between them. The chain's CDR3 is CASSQESSPGFHQPQHF. CDR3 sequence (DNA): TGCGCCAGCAGCCAAGAGTCCTCTCCAGGGTTTCATCAGCCCCAGCATTTT.

The chain is built from TRBV6-5 and TRBJ2-3; D gene uncertain. CDR1 is MNHEY and CDR2 is SVGAGI in the germline V gene. V dropped 0 bases and J dropped 1 base, with 8 bases sitting between them. The CDR3 covers 15 residues. CDR3 region: CASSYSNAGTDTQYF. Here the CDR3 DNA reads TGTGCCAGCAGTTACTCGAATGCGGGCACAGATACGCAGTATTTT.

This CDR3 reads CASSSPGEETQYF. The DNA of the CDR3 is TGTGCCAGCAGCTCCCCAGGGGAAGAGACCCAGTACTTC. This chain joins TRBV7-9 and TRBJ2-5, with a possible D match to TRBD1 (6 bases). CDR3 length equals 13 residues. Trimming removed 4 bases from V and 3 bases from J, with 9 bases in between. CDR1 and CDR2 (germline): SEHNR, FQNEAQ (reference sequence).

This chain uses TRBV11-2 with TRBJ2-5, with D possibly being TRBD2 (6 bases). The ends were cut back, 5 bases at V and 5 bases at J, with 15 bases in the middle. Germline CDR1 is SGHAT and CDR2 is FQNNGV. The CDR3 is made up of 14 amino acids. DNA of the CDR3: TGTGCCAGCAGCCCCTTCGGGGGACCGGAGACCCAGTACTTC. Encoded protein: CASSPFGGPETQYF.

This clone was counted between two and nine times. The chain is built from TRBV5-1 and TRBJ2-1, with TRBD2 identical over 10 bases. The CDR3 loop spans 14 amino acids. V lost 2 bases and J lost 7; bases outside the gene matches: 3. The germline gives CDR1 SGHRS, CDR2 YFSETQ. This CDR3 is CASSFPSGSNEQFF. CDR3 in DNA: TGCGCCAGCAGCTTCCCTAGCGGGAGTAATGAGCAGTTCTTC.

The rearrangement uses TRBV6-5 and TRBJ1-4, with 11 bases that match TRBD1. V shed 6 bases and J 6 bases; nucleotides not matched to a gene: 3. Germline assignment: CDR1 MNHEY and CDR2 SVGAGI. The CDR3 is 14 residues long. The DNA of the CDR3 is TGTGCCAGCAGCAAGGACAGGGGGCATGAAAAACTGTTTTTT. Its translation: CASSKDRGHEKLFF.

V usage is TRBV28 and J usage is TRBJ1-1; D uncertain. The CDR3 covers 13 residues. The germline V and J ends were trimmed by 2 bases and 4 bases, with 8 bases remaining between them. CDR1 MDHEN and CDR2 SYDVKM come from the germline V gene. The CDR3: CASSLDFLTEAFF. CDR3 nucleotides: TGTGCCAGCAGTTTAGACTTTCTCACTGAAGCTTTCTTT.

The chain recombines TRBV7-3 with TRBJ2-1, with D tentatively TRBD1 (5 bases). Between the trimmed V and J ends, which lost 4 bases and 7 bases, there was a span of 23 bases. Germline V gene lookup returns CDR1 SGHTA and CDR2 FQGTGA. The CDR3 covers 17 residues. CDR3 nucleotides: TGTGCCAGCAGCTACAGCCCTGGGGCTGAAGTGTTGAATGAGCAGTTCTTC. It is translated as CASSYSPGAEVLNEQFF.

V usage is TRBV6-5 and J usage is TRBJ1-4; D might be TRBD1 (6 bases). The germline gives CDR1 MNHEY, CDR2 SVGAGI. This CDR3 region has 16 residues. Trimming cost V 2 bases and J 4 bases, with 14 bases left between them. CDR3 sequence: CASSYQGPGVNEKLFF. In nucleotides, the CDR3 is TGTGCCAGCAGTTACCAAGGGCCAGGGGTTAATGAAAAACTGTTTTTT.

The rearrangement uses TRBV19 and TRBJ1-4, with D unclear. V was shortened by 5 bases and J by 7 bases, with 17 bases between the two germline ends. CDR1 LNHDA and CDR2 SQIVND come from the germline V gene (reference sequence). This CDR3 comprises 15 residues. The CDR3 nucleotides are TGTGCCAGTAGTCCCATGCTAGCTTCTACTGAAAAACTGTTTTTT. Residues: CASSPMLASTEKLFF.